Below, 6 T cell receptor beta chains from the same sample are listed, as sequenced in a study of cytomegalovirus exposure and HLA in healthy donors. The PCR used 60 Vbeta and 13 Jbeta primers. Libraries were prepared by immunoSEQ multiplex PCR; TCRdb keeps only in-frame clonotypes and omits some of them. The profile shows about 160,000 clones, roughly 78% of them singletons. What was sequenced was PBMCs. These receptors were taken from a man in his forties in good health and CMV-seropositive.

J is TRBJ2-3 and V is TRBV29-1, with TRBD1 matching 9 bases. The length of the CDR3 is 16 residues. Per germline, CDR1 SQVTM and CDR2 ANQGSEA. After removal of 0 bases from V and 2 bases from J, the junction contained 6 bases not matched to a gene. The CDR3 is CSVEDPGQGYTDTQYF. CDR3 DNA sequence: TGCAGCGTTGAAGATCCGGGACAGGGTTACACAGATACGCAGTATTTT.

The chain uses TRBV5-1 and TRBJ2-3, with 8 bases that match TRBD2. V lost 0 bases to trimming and J lost 6 bases; unmatched junction nucleotides: 6. The CDR3 is 15 amino acids. Per germline, CDR1 SGHRS and CDR2 YFSETQ. The CDR3 spells CASSLAQAGVDTQYF. CDR3 in DNA: TGCGCCAGCAGCTTGGCCCAAGCGGGGGTGGATACGCAGTATTTT.

The chain employs TRBV6-4 and TRBJ2-7, with 9 bases lining up with TRBD1. This CDR3 is built from 16 residues. Germline CDR1 reads MRHNA; CDR2 reads SNTAGT. J lost 7 bases, V lost 1 base, and 11 bases had no gene match. CDR3 nucleotides: TGTGCCAGCAGTGACTTGAGGGGGACAGGGACACGGGAGCAGTACTTC. Protein product: CASSDLRGTGTREQYF.

V and J are TRBV7-6 and TRBJ2-2; 12 positions match TRBD2. After removal of 7 bases from V and 2 bases from J, the junction contained 2 bases not matched to a gene. Germline V gene data show CDR1 as SGHVS and CDR2 as FNYEAQ. This CDR3 region has 15 residues. The CDR3 nucleotides read TGTGCCAGCAAGACTAGCGGGGGAAACACCGGGGAGCTGTTTTTT. It codes for CASKTSGGNTGELFF.

The J gene is TRBJ1-6, the V gene TRBV4-2; perhaps TRBD1 as D (5 bases). CDR3 length: 16 residues. Trimming removed 0 bases at V and 9 bases at J, with 15 bases between. The germline gives CDR1 LGHNA, CDR2 YNFKEQ. CDR3 nucleotides: TGTGCCAGCAGCCAAGATCTTGGAGAAAGGGGTTCACCCCTCCACTTT. It yields the protein CASSQDLGERGSPLHF.

The chain is built from TRBV18 and TRBJ2-3; 10 bases fit TRBD1. Unmatched junction bases numbered 14, after V lost 2 bases and J lost 0 bases. Germline CDR1 reads KGHSH; CDR2 reads LQKENI. The CDR3 extends over 20 amino acids. Here the CDR3 reads CASSPAVRGTGASSTDTQYF. In nucleotides, the CDR3 is TGTGCCAGCTCACCAGCAGTAAGAGGGACAGGGGCATCTAGCACAGATACGCAGTATTTT. The entire variable domain, with the rest obtained from reference TRBV18 and TRBJ2-3, is as follows: NAGVMQNPRHLVRRRGQEARLRCSPMKGHSHVYWYRQLPEEGLKFMVYLQKENIIDESGMPKERFSAEFPKEGPSILRIQQVVRGDSAAYFCASSPAVRGTGASSTDTQYFGPGTRLTVL.